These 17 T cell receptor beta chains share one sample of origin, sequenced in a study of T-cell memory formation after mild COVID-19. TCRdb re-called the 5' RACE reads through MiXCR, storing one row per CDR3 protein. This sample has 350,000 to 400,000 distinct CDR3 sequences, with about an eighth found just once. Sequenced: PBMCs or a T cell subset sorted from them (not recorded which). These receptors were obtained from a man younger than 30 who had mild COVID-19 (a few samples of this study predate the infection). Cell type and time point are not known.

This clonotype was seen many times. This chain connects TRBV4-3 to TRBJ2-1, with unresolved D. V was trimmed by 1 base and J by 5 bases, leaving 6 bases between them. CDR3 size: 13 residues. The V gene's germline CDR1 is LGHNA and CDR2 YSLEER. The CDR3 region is CASSQGPNNEQFF. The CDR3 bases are TGCGCCAGCAGCCAAGGCCCTAACAATGAGCAGTTCTTC.

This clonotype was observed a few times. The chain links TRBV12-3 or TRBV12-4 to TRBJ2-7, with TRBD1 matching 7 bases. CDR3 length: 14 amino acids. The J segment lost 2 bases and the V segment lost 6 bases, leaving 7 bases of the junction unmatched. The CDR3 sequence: CASRPKTGTYEQYF. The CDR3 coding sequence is TGTGCCAGCAGACCTAAGACAGGGACCTACGAGCAGTACTTC.

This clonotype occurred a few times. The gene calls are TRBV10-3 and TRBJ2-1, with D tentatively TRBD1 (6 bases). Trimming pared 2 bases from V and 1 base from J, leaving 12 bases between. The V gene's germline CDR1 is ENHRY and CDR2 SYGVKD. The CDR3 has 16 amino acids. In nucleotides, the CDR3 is TGTGCCATCAGTGAGGTCCGGACAGCTTCCTACAATGAGCAGTTCTTC. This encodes CAISEVRTASYNEQFF.

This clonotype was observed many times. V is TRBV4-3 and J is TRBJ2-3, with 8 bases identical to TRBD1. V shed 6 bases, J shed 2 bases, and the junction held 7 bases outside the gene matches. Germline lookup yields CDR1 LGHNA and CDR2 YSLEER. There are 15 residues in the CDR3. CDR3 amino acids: CASSLRDRITDTQYF. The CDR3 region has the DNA TGCGCCAGCAGTCTCCGGGACAGGATCACAGATACGCAGTATTTT.

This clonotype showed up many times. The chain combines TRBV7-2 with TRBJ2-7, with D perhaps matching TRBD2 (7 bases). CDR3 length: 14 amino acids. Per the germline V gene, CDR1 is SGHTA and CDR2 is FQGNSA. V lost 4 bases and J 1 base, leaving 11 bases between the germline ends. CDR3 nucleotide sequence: TGTGCCAGCAGCTGGGGAGGGGGATCCTACGAGCAGTACTTC. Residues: CASSWGGGSYEQYF.

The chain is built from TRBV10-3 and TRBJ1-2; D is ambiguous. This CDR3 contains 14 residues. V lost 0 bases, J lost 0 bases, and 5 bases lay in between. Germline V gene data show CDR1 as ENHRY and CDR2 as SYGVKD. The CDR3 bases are TGTGCCATCAGTGAGTCCTTAGCTAACTATGGCTACACCTTC. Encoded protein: CAISESLANYGYTF.

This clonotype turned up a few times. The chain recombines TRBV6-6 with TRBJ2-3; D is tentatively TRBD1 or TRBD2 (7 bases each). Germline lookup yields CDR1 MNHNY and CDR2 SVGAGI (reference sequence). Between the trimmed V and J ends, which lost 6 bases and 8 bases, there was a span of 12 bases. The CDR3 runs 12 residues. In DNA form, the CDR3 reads TGTGCCAGCAGCGTCAGGGGGGGTACGCAGTATTTT. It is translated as CASSVRGGTQYF.

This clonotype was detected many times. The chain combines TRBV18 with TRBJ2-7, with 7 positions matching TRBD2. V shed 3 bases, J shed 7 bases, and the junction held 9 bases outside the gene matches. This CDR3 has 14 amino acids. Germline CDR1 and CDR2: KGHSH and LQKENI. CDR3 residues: CASSPGGEGYEQYV. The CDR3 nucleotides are TGTGCCAGCTCACCGGGAGGGGAGGGATATGAGCAGTACGTC.

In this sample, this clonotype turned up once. The CDR3 protein is CASSLSSGYSYEQYF. CDR3 nucleotide sequence: TGTGCCAGCAGCTTATCTAGCGGGTACTCCTACGAGCAGTACTTC. The chain employs TRBV7-6 and TRBJ2-7; 8 positions match TRBD2. In germline, CDR1 is SGHVS, CDR2 FNYEAQ. The length of the CDR3 is 15 residues. Trimming cost V 2 bases and J 0 bases; bases outside gene matches: 3.

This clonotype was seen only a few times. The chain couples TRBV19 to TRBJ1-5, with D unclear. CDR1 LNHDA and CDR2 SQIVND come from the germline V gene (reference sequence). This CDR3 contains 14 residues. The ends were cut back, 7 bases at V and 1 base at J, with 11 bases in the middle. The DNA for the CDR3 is TGTGCCAGTAAGTGGGTATTCAGCAATCAGCCCCAGCATTTT. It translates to CASKWVFSNQPQHF.

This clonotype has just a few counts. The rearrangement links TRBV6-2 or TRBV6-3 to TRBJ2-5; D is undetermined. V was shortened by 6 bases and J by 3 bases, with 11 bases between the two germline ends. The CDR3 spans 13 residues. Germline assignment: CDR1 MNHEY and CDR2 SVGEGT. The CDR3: CASSEGRKETQYF. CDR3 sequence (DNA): TGTGCCAGCAGCGAAGGACGGAAAGAGACCCAGTACTTC.

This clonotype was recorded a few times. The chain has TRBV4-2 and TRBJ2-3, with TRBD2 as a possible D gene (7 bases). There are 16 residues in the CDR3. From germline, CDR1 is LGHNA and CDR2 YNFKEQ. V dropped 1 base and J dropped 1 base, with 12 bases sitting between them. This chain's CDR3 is CASSQVPGGRTDTQYF. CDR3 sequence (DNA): TGTGCCAGCAGCCAAGTTCCCGGGGGGCGCACAGATACGCAGTATTTT.

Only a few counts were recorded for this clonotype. The CDR3 protein is CASSLRQGHYNEQFF. The CDR3 DNA follows: TGCGCCAGCAGCTTAAGACAGGGCCACTACAATGAGCAGTTCTTC. The chain joins TRBV4-3 to TRBJ2-1; 7 bases map to TRBD1. In germline, CDR1 is LGHNA, CDR2 YSLEER. J lost 3 bases, V lost 5 bases, and 7 bases had no gene match. CDR3 size: 15 residues.

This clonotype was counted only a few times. The DNA of the CDR3 is TGTGCCAGCAGCGCCGGGACAAGCTCCTACGAGCAGTACTTC. Its protein is CASSAGTSSYEQYF. The chain is built from TRBV9 and TRBJ2-7, with D possibly being TRBD1 (6 bases). The CDR3 is 14 residues long. V shed 3 bases and J shed 0 bases, with 10 bases lying between them. Germline V gene data show CDR1 as SGDLS and CDR2 as YYNGEE.

The CDR3 region is CASSLVQGKDYGYTF. DNA of the CDR3: TGCGCCAGCAGCTTGGTCCAGGGAAAGGACTATGGCTACACCTTC. This rearrangement joins TRBV5-1 to TRBJ1-2; maybe TRBD1 (5 bases). V lost 0 bases and J 3 bases, leaving 12 bases between the germline ends. Germline CDR1 and CDR2: SGHRS and YFSETQ. The CDR3 is 15 residues long.

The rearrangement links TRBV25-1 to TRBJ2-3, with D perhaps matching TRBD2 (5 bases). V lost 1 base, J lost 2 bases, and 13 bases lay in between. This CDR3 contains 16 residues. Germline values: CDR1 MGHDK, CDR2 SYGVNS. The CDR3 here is CASSESPRANTDTQYF. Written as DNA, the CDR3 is TGTGCCAGCAGTGAATCCCCGCGGGCCAACACAGATACGCAGTATTTT.

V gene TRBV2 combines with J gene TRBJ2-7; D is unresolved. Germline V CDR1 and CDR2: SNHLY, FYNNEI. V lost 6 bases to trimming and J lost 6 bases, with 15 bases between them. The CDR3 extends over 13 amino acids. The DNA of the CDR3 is TGTGCCAGCAGATCGATCCTTTACGGCGAGCAGTACTTC. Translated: CASRSILYGEQYF.